Sequencing of this TCR beta chain was carried out in a study of blood T cells in healthy people across ages. The V gene's germline CDR1 is MNHEY and CDR2 SVGEGT. V was trimmed by 5 bases and J by 4 bases, leaving 12 bases between them. This CDR3 contains 14 residues. This clonotype was observed a handful of times. Next came a second PCR, run for roughly 6 to 11 cycles, which used a sample-barcoded 5' primer along with a J-beta primer mix. TCRdb reanalysed the 5' RACE reads using MiXCR and keeps one entry per CDR3 protein. Of 630,000 or so distinct CDR3 sequences listed, less than 40% are singletons. Sequencing was performed on blood. The chain carries TRBV6-2 or TRBV6-3 and TRBJ1-5; D perhaps matches TRBD1 (6 bases). The TCR originated in a woman aged 80 or older in good health. The CDR3 DNA sequence: TGTGCCAGCAGTGAACAGACAGGTAATCAGCCCCAGCATTTT. Residues: CASSEQTGNQPQHF.